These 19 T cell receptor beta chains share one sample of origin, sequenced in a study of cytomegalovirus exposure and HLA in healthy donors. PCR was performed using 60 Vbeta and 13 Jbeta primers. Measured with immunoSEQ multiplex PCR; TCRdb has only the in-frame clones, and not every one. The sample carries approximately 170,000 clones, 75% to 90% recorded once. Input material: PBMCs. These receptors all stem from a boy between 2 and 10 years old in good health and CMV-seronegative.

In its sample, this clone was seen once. The CDR3 DNA is TGTGCCAGCACCCAAAAGACAGGGGGCTATAATTCACCCCTCCACTTT. Translating it yields CASTQKTGGYNSPLHF. The chain joins TRBV2 to TRBJ1-6; the match to TRBD1 covers 9 bases. Trimming removed 7 bases from V and 3 bases from J; junction bases left unmatched: 7. Germline CDR1 reads SNHLY; CDR2 reads FYNNEI. The CDR3 totals 16 residues. Full variable domain (rest looked up from reference TRBV2 and TRBJ1-6): EPEVTQTPSHQVTQMGQEVILRCVPISNHLYFYWYRQILGQKVEFLVSFYNNEISEKSEIFDDQFSVERPDGSNFTLKIRSTKLEDSAMYFCASTQKTGGYNSPLHFGNGTRLTVT.

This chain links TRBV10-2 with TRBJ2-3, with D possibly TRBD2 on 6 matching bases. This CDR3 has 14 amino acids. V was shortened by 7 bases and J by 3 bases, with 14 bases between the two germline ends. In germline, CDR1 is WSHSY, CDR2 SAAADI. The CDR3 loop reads CASTWRGGTDTQYF. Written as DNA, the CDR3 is TGCGCCAGCACCTGGAGGGGCGGGACAGATACGCAGTATTTT.

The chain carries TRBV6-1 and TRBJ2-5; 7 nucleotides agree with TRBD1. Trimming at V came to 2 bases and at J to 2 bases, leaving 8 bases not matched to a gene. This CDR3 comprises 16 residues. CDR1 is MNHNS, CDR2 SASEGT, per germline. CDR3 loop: CASSERGTGAQETQYF. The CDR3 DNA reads TGTGCCAGCAGTGAACGGGGAACAGGGGCGCAAGAGACCCAGTACTTC.

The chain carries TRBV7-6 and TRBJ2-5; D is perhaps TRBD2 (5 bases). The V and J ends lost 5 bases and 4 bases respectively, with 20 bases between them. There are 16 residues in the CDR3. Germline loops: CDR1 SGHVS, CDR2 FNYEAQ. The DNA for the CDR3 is TGTGCCAGCAGCCATGCCGCGGGCCCCCGAGGAGAGACCCAGTACTTC. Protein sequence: CASSHAAGPRGETQYF.

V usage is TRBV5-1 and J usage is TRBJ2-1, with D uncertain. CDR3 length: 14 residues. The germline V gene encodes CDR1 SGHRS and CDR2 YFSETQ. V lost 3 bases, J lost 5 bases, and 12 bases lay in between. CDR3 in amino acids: CASSYPRSNNEQFF. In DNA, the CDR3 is TGCGCCAGCAGCTACCCGCGAAGTAACAATGAGCAGTTCTTC.

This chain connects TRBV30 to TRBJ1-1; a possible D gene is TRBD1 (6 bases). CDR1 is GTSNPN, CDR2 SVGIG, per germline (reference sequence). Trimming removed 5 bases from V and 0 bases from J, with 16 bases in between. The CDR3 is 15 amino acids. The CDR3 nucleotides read TGTGCCTGGGCCCCTGGGACAACCATGAACACTGAAGCTTTCTTT. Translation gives CAWAPGTTMNTEAFF.

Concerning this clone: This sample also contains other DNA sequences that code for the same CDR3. The CDR3 sequence: CASSLRTSLIYEQYV. DNA of the CDR3: TGTGCCAGCAGCTTACGGACTAGCTTAATTTACGAGCAATACGTC. The V gene is TRBV5-6, the J gene TRBJ2-7; 8 positions match TRBD2. The CDR3 contains 15 residues. CDR1 and CDR2 (germline): SGHDT, YYEEEE.

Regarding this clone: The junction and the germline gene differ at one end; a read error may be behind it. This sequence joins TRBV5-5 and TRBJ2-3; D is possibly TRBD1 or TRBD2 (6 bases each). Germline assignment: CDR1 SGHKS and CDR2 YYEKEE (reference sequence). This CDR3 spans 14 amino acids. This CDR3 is CASTLGGGISAQYF. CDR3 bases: TGTGCCAGCACCTTGGGGGGCGGTATTTCAGCGCAGTATTTT.

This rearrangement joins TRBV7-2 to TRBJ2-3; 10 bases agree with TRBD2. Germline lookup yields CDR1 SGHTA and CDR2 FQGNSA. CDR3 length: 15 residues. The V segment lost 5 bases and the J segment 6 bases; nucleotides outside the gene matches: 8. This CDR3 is CASSGERGGLDTQYF. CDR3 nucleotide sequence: TGTGCCAGCAGCGGAGAGCGGGGGGGCCTTGATACGCAGTATTTT.

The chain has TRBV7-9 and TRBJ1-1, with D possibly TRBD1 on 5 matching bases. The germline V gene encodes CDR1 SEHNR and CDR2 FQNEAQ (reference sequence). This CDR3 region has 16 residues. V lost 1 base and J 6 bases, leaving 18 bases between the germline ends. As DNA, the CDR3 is TGTGCCAGCAGCTTAGTTCCCAGGGTTTATATGCCTGAAGCTTTCTTT. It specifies CASSLVPRVYMPEAFF.

Written as DNA, the CDR3 is TGTGCCAGCAGTTTTCGAGGGAGCACTGAAGCTTTCTTT. Its protein is CASSFRGSTEAFF. The chain has TRBV28 and TRBJ1-1; D is ambiguous. With 3 bases removed from V and 4 bases from J, the gap between germline ends came to 9 bases. CDR1 and CDR2 from the germline V gene are MDHEN and SYDVKM. The CDR3 spans 13 residues.

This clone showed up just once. For the CDR3, the DNA is TGTGCCAGCAGCGTAGAAGCGGGGAGAGAGGCCAACGTCCTGACTTTC. The encoded protein is CASSVEAGREANVLTF. The V gene is TRBV9, the J gene TRBJ2-6; the match to TRBD2 covers 7 bases. The CDR3 runs 16 residues. V was pared by 0 bases and J by 6 bases, with 6 bases of the junction left unmatched. Germline loops: CDR1 SGDLS, CDR2 YYNGEE.

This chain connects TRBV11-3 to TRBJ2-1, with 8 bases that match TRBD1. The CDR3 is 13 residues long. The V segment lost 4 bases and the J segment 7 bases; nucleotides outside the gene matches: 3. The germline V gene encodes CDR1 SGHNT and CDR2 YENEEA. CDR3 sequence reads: CASSSRQGNEQFF. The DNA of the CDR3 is TGTGCCAGCAGCTCGCGACAGGGGAATGAGCAGTTCTTC.

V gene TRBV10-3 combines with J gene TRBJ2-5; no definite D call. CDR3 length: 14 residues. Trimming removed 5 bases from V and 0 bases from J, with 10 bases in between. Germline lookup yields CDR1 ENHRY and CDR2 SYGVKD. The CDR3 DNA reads TGTGCCATCAGTCGAGCCGGGTACCAAGAGACCCAGTACTTC. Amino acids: CAISRAGYQETQYF.

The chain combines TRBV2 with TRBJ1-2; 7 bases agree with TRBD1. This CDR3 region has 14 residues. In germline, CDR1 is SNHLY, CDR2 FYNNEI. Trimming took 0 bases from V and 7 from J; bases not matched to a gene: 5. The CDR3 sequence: CASSEARGDSGYTF. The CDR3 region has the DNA TGTGCCAGCAGTGAAGCGAGGGGGGACAGTGGCTACACCTTC.

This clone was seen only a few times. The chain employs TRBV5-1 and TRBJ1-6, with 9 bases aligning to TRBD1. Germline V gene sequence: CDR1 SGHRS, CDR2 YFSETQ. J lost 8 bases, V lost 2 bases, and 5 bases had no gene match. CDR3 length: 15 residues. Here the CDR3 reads CASSLRTGVDSPLHF. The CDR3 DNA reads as TGCGCCAGCAGCTTAAGGACAGGGGTCGATTCACCCCTCCACTTT.

The CDR3 DNA follows: TGTGCCAGCAGTGAGCGGACAGGGAACACTGAAGCTTTCTTT. This encodes CASSERTGNTEAFF. The chain has TRBV2 and TRBJ1-1; 7 bases map to TRBD1. The J segment lost 1 base and the V segment lost 3 bases, leaving 2 bases of the junction unmatched. Germline assignment: CDR1 SNHLY and CDR2 FYNNEI. This CDR3 region has 14 residues.

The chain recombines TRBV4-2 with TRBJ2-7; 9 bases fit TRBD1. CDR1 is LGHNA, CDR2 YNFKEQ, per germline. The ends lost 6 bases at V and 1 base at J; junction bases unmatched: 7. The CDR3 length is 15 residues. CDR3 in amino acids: CASRPWDRVSYEQYF. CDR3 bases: TGTGCCAGCAGGCCGTGGGACAGGGTGTCCTACGAGCAGTACTTC.

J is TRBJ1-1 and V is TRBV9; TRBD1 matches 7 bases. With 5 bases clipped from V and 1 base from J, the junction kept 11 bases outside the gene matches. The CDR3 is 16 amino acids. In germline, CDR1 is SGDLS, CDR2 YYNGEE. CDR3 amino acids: CASRVLFRGRNTEAFF. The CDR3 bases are TGTGCCAGCAGAGTCCTCTTCAGGGGGAGGAACACTGAAGCTTTCTTT.